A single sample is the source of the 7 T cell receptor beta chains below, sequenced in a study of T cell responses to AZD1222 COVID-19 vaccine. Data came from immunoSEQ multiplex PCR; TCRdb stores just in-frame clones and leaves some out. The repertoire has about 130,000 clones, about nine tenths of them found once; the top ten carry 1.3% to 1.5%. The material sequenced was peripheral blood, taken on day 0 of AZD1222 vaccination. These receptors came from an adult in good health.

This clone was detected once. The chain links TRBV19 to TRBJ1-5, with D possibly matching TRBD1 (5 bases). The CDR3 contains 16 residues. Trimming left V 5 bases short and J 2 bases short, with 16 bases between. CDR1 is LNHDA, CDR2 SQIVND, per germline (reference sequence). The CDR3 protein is CASSAGLGGGNQPQHF. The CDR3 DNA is TGTGCCAGTAGTGCGGGCCTCGGGGGGGGCAATCAGCCCCAGCATTTT. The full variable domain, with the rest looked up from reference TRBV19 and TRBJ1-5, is DGGITQSPKYLFRKEGQNVTLSCEQNLNHDAMYWYRQDPGQGLRLIYYSQIVNDFQKGDIAEGYSVSREKKESFPLTVTSAQKNPTAFYLCASSAGLGGGNQPQHFGDGTRLSIL.

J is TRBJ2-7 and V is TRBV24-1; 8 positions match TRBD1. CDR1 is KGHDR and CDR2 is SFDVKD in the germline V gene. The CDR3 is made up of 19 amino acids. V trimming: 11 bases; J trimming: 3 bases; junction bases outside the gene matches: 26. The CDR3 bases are TGTGCCATCACGGGGAGGTCCGGGACAGGTGCCGTCGGCCGCTACGAGCAGTACTTC. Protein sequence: CAITGRSGTGAVGRYEQYF.

The CDR3, as DNA: TGCGCCAGCAGTCAATCGGGGAGACTAGGAAACACCATATATTTT. This encodes CASSQSGRLGNTIYF. This sequence joins TRBV23-1 and TRBJ1-3; D call uncertain. TRBV23-1 counts as an open reading frame of uncertain function. V lost 0 bases to trimming and J lost 4 bases, with 10 bases between them. There are 15 residues in the CDR3.

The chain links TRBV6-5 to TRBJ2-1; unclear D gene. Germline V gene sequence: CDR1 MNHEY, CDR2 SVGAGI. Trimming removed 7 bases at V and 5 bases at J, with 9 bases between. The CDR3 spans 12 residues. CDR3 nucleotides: TGTGCCAGCACCTACTTACACAATGAGCAGTTCTTC. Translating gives CASTYLHNEQFF.

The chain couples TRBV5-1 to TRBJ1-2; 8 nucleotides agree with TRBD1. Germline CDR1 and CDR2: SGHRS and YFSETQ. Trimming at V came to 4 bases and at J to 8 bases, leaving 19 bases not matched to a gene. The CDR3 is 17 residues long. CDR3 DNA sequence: TGCGCCAGCAGCATAGAACCGGGACAGGCCCTACGAAAGGGCTACACCTTC. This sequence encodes CASSIEPGQALRKGYTF. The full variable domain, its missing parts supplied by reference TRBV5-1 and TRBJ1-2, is KAGVTQTPRYLIKTRGQQVTLSCSPISGHRSVSWYQQTPGQGLQFLFEYFSETQRNKGNFPGRFSGRQFSNSRSEMNVSTLELGDSALYLCASSIEPGQALRKGYTFGSGTRLTVV.

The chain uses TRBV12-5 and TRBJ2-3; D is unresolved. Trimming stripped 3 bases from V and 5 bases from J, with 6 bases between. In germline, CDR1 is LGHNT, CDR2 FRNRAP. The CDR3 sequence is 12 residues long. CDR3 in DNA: TGTGCTAGTGGTTTCAGTGAAGATACGCAGTATTTT. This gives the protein CASGFSEDTQYF.

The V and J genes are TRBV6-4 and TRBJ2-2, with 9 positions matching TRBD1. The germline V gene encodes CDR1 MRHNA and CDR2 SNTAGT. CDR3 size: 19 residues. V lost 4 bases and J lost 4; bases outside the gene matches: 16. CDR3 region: CASSATQAGTGLGTGELFF. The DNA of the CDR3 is TGTGCCAGCAGTGCGACTCAGGCGGGGACAGGGTTAGGCACCGGGGAGCTGTTTTTT.